This TCR beta chain was sequenced in a study of T cell changes during pregnancy in multiple sclerosis. Some clones are missing from TCRdb's copy, which holds only in-frame ones; the method was immunoSEQ multiplex PCR. The sample lists tens of thousands of clones; about 94% were seen once. This CDR3 comprises 14 residues. The germline gives CDR1 KGHSH, CDR2 LQKENI. The ends were cut back, 6 bases at V and 0 bases at J, with 9 bases in the middle. The V gene is TRBV18, the J gene TRBJ1-3; D remains unclear. Sequenced material: peripheral blood, taken in the third trimester of pregnancy. This sequence originates from a female donor with multiple sclerosis, enrolled in a pregnancy study. The CDR3 sequence: CASSRDSSGNTIYF. The CDR3 DNA follows: TGTGCCAGCTCGCGGGATTCCTCTGGAAACACCATATATTTT.